These 26 T cell receptor beta chains were sequenced from one sample in a study of T cell repertoires in cytomegalovirus infection. TCRdb passed the reads through MiXCR, listing each CDR3 protein once. Seen here are approximately 170,000 distinct CDR3 sequences, about 15% observed once, and the top ten hold around 19%. The specimen sequenced was CD8+ T cells from PBMCs. All receptors come from a human donor in good health (CMV status not recorded). Some clones in this sample may be carry-over from other donors' samples.

This chain joins TRBV2 and TRBJ2-2; 10 bases line up with TRBD2. The length of the CDR3 is 15 residues. CDR1 SNHLY and CDR2 FYNNEI come from the germline V gene. With V trimmed by 1 base and J by 6 bases, 2 bases remained unmatched. CDR3 region: CASSEGGTSAGELFF. DNA for the CDR3: TGTGCCAGCAGTGAAGGGGGGACTAGCGCCGGGGAGCTGTTTTTT. Full variable domain (rest looked up from reference TRBV2 and TRBJ2-2): EPEVTQTPSHQVTQMGQEVILRCVPISNHLYFYWYRQILGQKVEFLVSFYNNEISEKSEIFDDQFSVERPDGSNFTLKIRSTKLEDSAMYFCASSEGGTSAGELFFGEGSRLTVL.

The chain has TRBV29-1 and TRBJ1-1; D remains ambiguous. CDR3 length: 10 residues. Germline CDR1 SQVTM, CDR2 ANQGSEA. With 6 bases removed from V and 4 bases from J, the gap between germline ends came to 6 bases. CDR3 nucleotides: TGCAGCGTCGGAGGCACTGAAGCTTTCTTT. Amino acid sequence: CSVGGTEAFF.

V is TRBV28 and J is TRBJ2-5; 9 nucleotides line up with TRBD1. The V gene's germline CDR1 is MDHEN and CDR2 SYDVKM. The CDR3 has 15 residues. The junction had 2 bases not matched to a gene; V was cut back by 0 bases and J by 3 bases. In nucleotides, the CDR3 is TGTGCCAGCAGTTTATGGGACAGGGGAAAAGAGACCCAGTACTTC. This translates into CASSLWDRGKETQYF.

The chain combines TRBV25-1 with TRBJ2-2; D is perhaps TRBD2 (6 bases). V was trimmed by 6 bases and J by 4 bases, leaving 12 bases between them. The CDR3 contains 14 residues. Per germline, CDR1 MGHDK and CDR2 SYGVNS. The CDR3 sequence is CASSRGVLTGELFF. As DNA, the CDR3 is TGTGCCAGCAGCCGCGGGGTACTCACCGGGGAGCTGTTTTTT.

This clonotype was counted a few times. The chain is built from TRBV7-9 and TRBJ2-7; D is perhaps TRBD1 or TRBD2 (7 bases each). Germline CDR1 and CDR2: SEHNR and FQNEAQ (reference sequence). The germline V and J ends were trimmed by 2 bases and 3 bases, with 14 bases remaining between them. This CDR3 spans 15 amino acids. CDR3 bases: TGTGCCAGCAGCTTAACGGGAGGACAGGACTACGAGCAGTACTTC. Encoded protein: CASSLTGGQDYEQYF.

In this sample, this clonotype turned up a few times. V is TRBV7-9 and J is TRBJ1-2; D unclear. Per germline, CDR1 SEHNR and CDR2 FQNEAQ (reference sequence). Trimming removed 5 bases at V and 3 bases at J, with 16 bases between. This CDR3 has 15 amino acids. The CDR3 sequence is CASSVDLPDDYGYTF. CDR3 sequence (DNA): TGTGCCAGCAGCGTAGACCTCCCCGACGACTATGGCTACACCTTC.

This clonotype was observed a handful of times. This sequence joins TRBV6-5 and TRBJ1-2; D is uncertain. The CDR3 covers 17 residues. The V gene lost 1 base and the J gene lost 3 bases, with 18 bases spanning the gap. Germline V gene data show CDR1 as MNHEY and CDR2 as SVGAGI. The CDR3 DNA is TGTGCCAGCAGTTACTTGTTCCCGCGATCGGGAGACTATGGCTACACCTTC. Its translation: CASSYLFPRSGDYGYTF.

The chain is built from TRBV20-1 and TRBJ1-1; D remains unclear. The CDR3 contains 11 residues. Trimming shortened V by 7 bases and J by 4 bases, and 10 bases separated the two germline ends. Germline-derived CDR1 and CDR2 are DFQATT and SNEGSKA (reference sequence). The CDR3, as DNA: TGCAGTGGGCTCTGGGGCACTGAAGCTTTCTTT. Encoded protein: CSGLWGTEAFF.

The rearrangement links TRBV12-3 or TRBV12-4 to TRBJ2-2; maybe TRBD2 (6 bases). V was cut by 7 bases and J by 6 bases, with 12 bases left in between. The CDR3 is made up of 13 amino acids. DNA of the CDR3: TGTGCCAGCACTAGGAGGGGTCCCGGGGAGCTGTTTTTT. Its translation: CASTRRGPGELFF.

This clonotype turned up a few times. The chain links TRBV28 to TRBJ2-2, with no clear D. Trimming pared 6 bases from V and 0 bases from J, leaving 8 bases between. Per germline, CDR1 MDHEN and CDR2 SYDVKM. This CDR3 region has 14 residues. The CDR3 nucleotides are TGTGCCAGCAGCCTAGTATCGAACACCGGGGAGCTGTTTTTT. Encoded protein: CASSLVSNTGELFF. The variable domain in full, completed from reference TRBV28 and TRBJ2-2, reads DVKVTQSSRYLVKRTGEKVFLECVQDMDHENMFWYRQDPGLGLRLIYFSYDVKMKEKGDIPEGYSVSREKKERFSLILESASTNQTSMYLCASSLVSNTGELFFGEGSRLTVL.

The V gene is TRBV6-2 or TRBV6-3, the J gene TRBJ1-1, with no clear D. CDR3 size: 14 residues. Trimming shortened V by 6 bases and J by 10 bases, and 21 bases separated the two germline ends. Germline lookup yields CDR1 MNHEY and CDR2 SVGEGT. The chain's CDR3 is CASRDLWAALGAFF. For the CDR3, the DNA is TGTGCCAGCAGAGACCTTTGGGCTGCGCTCGGAGCTTTCTTT.

V is TRBV11-2 and J is TRBJ2-7; D may be TRBD2 (5 bases). V lost 1 base to trimming and J lost 4 bases, with 8 bases between them. CDR1 and CDR2 (germline): SGHAT, FQNNGV. The CDR3 length is 13 residues. DNA for the CDR3: TGTGCCAGCAGCTTAGCGAGGACTTACGAGCAGTACTTC. The encoded protein is CASSLARTYEQYF.

The rearrangement uses TRBV20-1 and TRBJ1-4; unclear D gene. Germline CDR1 reads DFQATT; CDR2 reads SNEGSKA (reference sequence). The CDR3 contains 15 residues. V lost 4 bases and J 5 bases, leaving 17 bases between the germline ends. CDR3 amino acids: CSANPLREVNEKLFF. CDR3 nucleotide sequence: TGCAGTGCTAACCCCCTCCGGGAAGTAAATGAAAAACTGTTTTTT.

The V call is TRBV6-6, the J call TRBJ2-7; the D is unclear. This CDR3 is built from 13 residues. CDR1 is MNHNY, CDR2 SVGAGI, per germline (reference sequence). Trimming stripped 4 bases from V and 5 bases from J, with 12 bases between. The CDR3, as DNA: TGTGCCAGCAGTTTTAAAGGGATCGACGAGCAGTACTTC. Its protein is CASSFKGIDEQYF.

This clonotype occurred a few times. The chain joins TRBV7-9 to TRBJ2-1; 7 bases agree with TRBD2. The CDR3 is 15 residues long. In germline, CDR1 is SEHNR, CDR2 FQNEAQ (reference sequence). The V segment lost 1 base and the J segment 6 bases; nucleotides outside the gene matches: 6. CDR3 DNA sequence: TGTGCCAGCAGCTTAGGCGGGAGCATTGGCAATGAGCAGTTCTTC. Its protein is CASSLGGSIGNEQFF.

This chain joins TRBV14 and TRBJ1-6; D is undetermined. The CDR3 extends over 17 amino acids. The V end lost 1 base, the J end lost 6 bases, and 16 bases lay between the germline ends. Per the germline V gene, CDR1 is SGHDN and CDR2 is FVKESK. CDR3 sequence: CASSQGRRLKSNSPLHF. CDR3 DNA sequence: TGTGCCAGCAGCCAAGGGCGGAGACTGAAGAGTAATTCACCCCTCCACTTT.

This clonotype was recorded a few times. The genes are TRBV19 and TRBJ2-1, with D possibly matching TRBD2 (5 bases). The length of the CDR3 is 13 residues. CDR1 and CDR2 from the germline V gene are LNHDA and SQIVND (reference sequence). V was shortened by 6 bases and J by 4 bases, with 10 bases between the two germline ends. In DNA, the CDR3 is TGTGCCAGTAGGTGGAGCGGTTACAATGAGCAGTTCTTC. It specifies CASRWSGYNEQFF. Full variable domain (rest looked up from reference TRBV19 and TRBJ2-1): DGGITQSPKYLFRKEGQNVTLSCEQNLNHDAMYWYRQDPGQGLRLIYYSQIVNDFQKGDIAEGYSVSREKKESFPLTVTSAQKNPTAFYLCASRWSGYNEQFFGPGTRLTVL.

The chain couples TRBV7-2 to TRBJ2-7; D remains ambiguous. The germline gives CDR1 SGHTA, CDR2 FQGNSA. Trimming shortened V by 2 bases and J by 5 bases, and 19 bases separated the two germline ends. This CDR3 comprises 16 residues. The CDR3, as DNA: TGTGCCAGCAGCTTAAAGTCAGCCCCGCTTATAAACGAGCAGTACTTC. Translated: CASSLKSAPLINEQYF.

This clonotype appeared a few times. V and J are TRBV28 and TRBJ2-7; TRBD1 matches at 8 bases. The CDR3 covers 14 residues. The V segment lost 5 bases and the J segment 2 bases; nucleotides outside the gene matches: 5. Germline CDR1 is MDHEN and CDR2 is SYDVKM. This chain's CDR3 is CASSISQGAYEQYF. In nucleotides, the CDR3 is TGTGCCAGCAGTATCTCACAGGGGGCCTACGAGCAGTACTTC.

The chain links TRBV24-1 to TRBJ1-2; possibly TRBD1 for D (6 bases). Trimming left V 11 bases short and J 6 bases short, with 12 bases between. The V gene's germline CDR1 is KGHDR and CDR2 SFDVKD. The CDR3 is 11 residues long. DNA of the CDR3: TGTGCCAGCCAGGGGTATGATGGCTACACCTTC. As protein: CASQGYDGYTF.

This clonotype was seen only a few times. The V call is TRBV7-9, the J call TRBJ1-1; D gene uncertain. Germline V gene lookup returns CDR1 SEHNR and CDR2 FQNEAQ (reference sequence). CDR3 length: 14 residues. The V gene lost 3 bases and the J gene lost 1 base, with 9 bases spanning the gap. CDR3: CASSLQDQNTEAFF. CDR3 nucleotide sequence: TGTGCCAGCAGCTTGCAGGATCAGAACACTGAAGCTTTCTTT. Looking up the rest from reference TRBV7-9 and TRBJ1-1 gives the full variable domain: DTGVSQNPRHKITKRGQNVTFRCDPISEHNRLYWYRQTLGQGPEFLTYFQNEAQLEKSRLLSDRFSAERPKGSFSTLEIQRTEQGDSAMYLCASSLQDQNTEAFFGQGTRLTVV.

This clonotype was observed many times. This rearrangement joins TRBV29-1 to TRBJ2-7, with no clear D. V lost 4 bases and J 0 bases, leaving 4 bases between the germline ends. This CDR3 comprises 11 residues. CDR1 is SQVTM, CDR2 ANQGSEA, per germline. CDR3 nucleotide sequence: TGCAGCGTTGGAGTCTCCTACGAGCAGTACTTC. As protein: CSVGVSYEQYF.

This clonotype appeared a few times. The chain is built from TRBV12-3 or TRBV12-4 and TRBJ2-7; D assignment may be TRBD1 or TRBD2 (6 bases each). The CDR3 contains 14 residues. The V and J ends lost 5 bases and 2 bases respectively, with 13 bases between them. Written as DNA, the CDR3 is TGTGCCAGCAGTCCGGCGAGGGGGGCCTACGAGCAGTACTTC. Translated: CASSPARGAYEQYF.

This clonotype was counted at least ten times. The J gene is TRBJ2-1, the V gene TRBV6-2 or TRBV6-3; 8 nucleotides line up with TRBD2. The V gene end was trimmed by 5 bases and the J gene end by 1 base; junction bases not matched to a gene: 7. The CDR3 runs 16 residues. Germline loops: CDR1 MNHEY, CDR2 SVGEGT. CDR3 DNA sequence: TGTGCCAGCAGTCCTAGAAGCGGGAGTTCCTACAATGAGCAGTTCTTC. Protein product: CASSPRSGSSYNEQFF.

This chain uses TRBV7-4 with TRBJ2-5; D remains ambiguous. Per the germline V gene, CDR1 is SGHVT and CDR2 is SQSDAQ. V lost 5 bases and J lost 7, with 14 bases in between. The CDR3 runs to 13 residues. The CDR3 is CASSPTKTGTQYF. DNA for the CDR3: TGTGCCAGCAGCCCGACAAAGACTGGGACCCAGTACTTC.

This chain links TRBV7-9 with TRBJ1-5; D unresolved. Per germline, CDR1 SEHNR and CDR2 FQNEAQ (reference sequence). CDR3 length equals 14 residues. The V gene lost 5 bases and the J gene lost 7 bases, with 15 bases spanning the gap. CDR3 sequence: CASSPPGPGQPQHF. CDR3 in DNA: TGTGCCAGCAGCCCCCCCGGACCCGGGCAGCCCCAGCATTTT.